The 20 T cell receptor beta chains reported below all come from one sample, sequenced in a study of graft-versus-host responses after intestinal transplantation. Once graft tissue had been processed, intraepithelial and lamina propria lymphocytes were released. The protocol was immunoSEQ multiplex PCR, while the TCRdb copy is restricted to in-frame clones and leaves out a portion. The data show roughly 7,400 clones, roughly 69% seen once. Sample: ileum tissue, taken approximately 8 months after intestinal transplantation. The receptors come from a human patient who received an intestinal transplant, so some T cells may come from the graft donor.

The rearrangement uses TRBV7-2 and TRBJ2-1, with 7 bases matching TRBD2. CDR3 length equals 15 residues. CDR1 and CDR2 from the germline V gene are SGHTA and FQGNSA. The V and J ends lost 7 bases and 6 bases, in that order; junction bases with no gene match: 12. CDR3 DNA: TGTGCCAGCATCCCAAGGGGAGGGAGATTCAATGAGCAGTTCTTC. Translation: CASIPRGGRFNEQFF.

Here the CDR3 reads CATSRDLDGNEQFF. CDR3 sequence (DNA): TGTGCCACCAGCAGAGATCTCGACGGCAATGAGCAGTTCTTC. The V and J genes are TRBV15 and TRBJ2-1; D gene unclear. Per the germline V gene, CDR1 is LNHNV and CDR2 is YYDKDF (reference sequence). Between the trimmed V and J ends, which lost 0 bases and 6 bases, there was a span of 9 bases. The length of the CDR3 is 14 residues.

The chain uses TRBV2 and TRBJ1-2; tentative D call: TRBD1 (6 bases). The germline CDR1 and CDR2 sequences are SNHLY and FYNNEI. The CDR3 consists of 19 residues. Between the trimmed V and J ends, which lost 5 bases and 4 bases, there was a span of 29 bases. CDR3 sequence reads: CASSLAQNRVSANLYGYTF. For the CDR3, the DNA is TGTGCCAGCAGTTTAGCGCAAAACAGGGTTTCGGCAAACCTCTATGGCTACACCTTC.

In its sample, this clone ranks as large. The genes are TRBV6-5 and TRBJ2-4, with D uncertain. Per germline, CDR1 MNHEY and CDR2 SVGAGI. CDR3 size: 15 residues. Trimming shortened V by 4 bases and J by 7 bases, and 17 bases separated the two germline ends. The CDR3 DNA reads as TGTGCCAGCAGTTCGCCGGAGAGTCTGGGGAACATTCAGTACTTC. Protein sequence: CASSSPESLGNIQYF.

The chain uses TRBV10-3 and TRBJ1-4; D gene ambiguous. The CDR3 has 15 residues. In germline, CDR1 is ENHRY, CDR2 SYGVKD. V was trimmed by 0 bases and J by 3 bases, leaving 8 bases between them. CDR3 nucleotides: TGTGCCATCAGTGAGTCCGGGTCATCTAATGAAAAACTGTTTTTT. The encoded protein is CAISESGSSNEKLFF.

This chain uses TRBV15 with TRBJ2-1, with 8 bases matching TRBD1. Unmatched junction bases numbered 9, after V lost 5 bases and J lost 6 bases. The CDR3 is made up of 15 amino acids. Germline loops: CDR1 LNHNV, CDR2 YYDKDF (reference sequence). In DNA form, the CDR3 reads TGTGCCACCAGCCCAGAGGACAGGGTCCCCAATGAGCAGTTCTTC. It specifies CATSPEDRVPNEQFF. The entire variable domain, with the rest obtained from reference TRBV15 and TRBJ2-1, is as follows: DAMVIQNPRYQVTQFGKPVTLSCSQTLNHNVMYWYQQKSSQAPKLLFHYYDKDFNNEADTPDNFQSRRPNTSFCFLDIRSPGLGDTAMYLCATSPEDRVPNEQFFGPGTRLTVL.

The V and J genes are TRBV9 and TRBJ2-3, with 9 bases that match TRBD2. Germline values: CDR1 SGDLS, CDR2 YYNGEE. Unmatched junction bases numbered 11, after V lost 3 bases and J lost 3 bases. This CDR3 region has 17 residues. The CDR3 sequence is CASSGRRAGGPTDTQYF. The DNA for the CDR3 is TGTGCCAGCAGCGGGCGCCGGGCGGGGGGGCCGACAGATACGCAGTATTTT.

The sample holds one count of this clone. The J gene is TRBJ1-5, the V gene TRBV19; 10 bases are shared with TRBD1. Trimming took 3 bases from V and 4 from J; bases not matched to a gene: 6. Looked up from germline, CDR1 is LNHDA and CDR2 is SQIVND (reference sequence). The CDR3 has 16 residues. The CDR3 bases are TGTGCCAGTAGTATGGAGACAGGGGGCGCAAATCAGCCCCAGCATTTT. It encodes CASSMETGGANQPQHF.

This clone was seen more than once but under ten times. The chain carries TRBV28 and TRBJ1-2, with TRBD1 identical over 7 bases. CDR3 length equals 14 residues. Germline V gives CDR1 MDHEN, CDR2 SYDVKM. Trimming cost V 6 bases and J 4 bases; bases outside gene matches: 8. CDR3 loop: CASRLQGRSYGYTF. The CDR3 region has the DNA TGTGCCAGCAGACTACAGGGGAGGTCCTATGGCTACACCTTC.

This chain uses TRBV4-3 with TRBJ2-1, with 8 bases fitting TRBD2. CDR1 and CDR2 from the germline V gene are LGHNA and YSLEER. The V gene end was trimmed by 3 bases and the J gene end by 10 bases; junction bases not matched to a gene: 5. The CDR3 loop spans 13 amino acids. In DNA form, the CDR3 reads TGCGCCAGCAGCCAGACTGAGCGGGGGGAGCAGTTCTTC. It is translated as CASSQTERGEQFF.

The rearrangement uses TRBV6-5 and TRBJ2-1; maybe TRBD2 (6 bases). The CDR3 length is 15 residues. Deletions cut 6 bases from V and 3 bases from J, with 15 bases between. Germline V gene data show CDR1 as MNHEY and CDR2 as SVGAGI. CDR3: CASSGVGGIYNEQFF. Written as DNA, the CDR3 is TGTGCCAGCAGCGGGGTGGGCGGGATCTACAATGAGCAGTTCTTC.

The count of this clone is one. CDR3 sequence (DNA): TGTGCCAGCAGTGAATTCGGCAGGTCCTACGAGCAGTACGTC. It codes for CASSEFGRSYEQYV. The V call is TRBV6-5, the J call TRBJ2-7, with no clear D. The V end was cut by 5 bases, the J end by 1 base, with 12 bases between. Germline CDR1 and CDR2: MNHEY and SVGAGI. CDR3 length equals 14 residues.

This clone has just a few counts. Other DNA variants within this sample encode the same CDR3. The V and J genes are TRBV6-6 and TRBJ2-2; a weak D match, TRBD2 (6 bases). Trimming stripped 6 bases from V and 7 bases from J, with 21 bases between. Germline V gene sequence: CDR1 MNHNY, CDR2 SVGAGI (reference sequence). The CDR3 runs to 16 residues. The CDR3: CASSLLGTGVGGELFF. Written as DNA, the CDR3 is TGTGCCAGCAGCCTCCTCGGGACTGGGGTGGGCGGGGAGCTGTTTTTT.

This clone ranks as medium-sized. The V and J genes are TRBV5-1 and TRBJ1-4; D gene uncertain. This CDR3 contains 13 residues. V was cut by 0 bases and J by 6 bases, with 6 bases left in between. In germline, CDR1 is SGHRS, CDR2 YFSETQ. CDR3 protein: CASSLGGDEKLFF. The CDR3 DNA is TGCGCCAGCAGCTTGGGCGGAGATGAAAAACTGTTTTTT.

By its share, this clone is medium-sized (0.01 to 0.1%). This rearrangement joins TRBV19 to TRBJ1-1; TRBD1 might be the D (5 bases). Germline V CDR1 and CDR2: LNHDA, SQIVND (reference sequence). The CDR3 spans 14 residues. V lost 0 bases to trimming and J lost 2 bases, with 7 bases between them. The CDR3 sequence is CASSIDGGNTEAFF. Written as DNA, the CDR3 is TGTGCCAGTAGTATAGACGGGGGAAACACTGAAGCTTTCTTT.

The sample holds one count of this clone. The rearrangement uses TRBV6-1 and TRBJ1-1; 11 nucleotides match TRBD1. From germline, CDR1 is MNHNS and CDR2 SASEGT. This CDR3 has 18 residues. J gave up 0 bases and V 4 bases, and 10 bases lay outside the gene matches. CDR3 loop: CASSGRTGGVLMNTEAFF. CDR3 bases: TGTGCCAGCAGTGGACGGACAGGGGGCGTTCTAATGAACACTGAAGCTTTCTTT.

CDR3 amino acids: CATSRGTSGLIGTDTQYF. In DNA, the CDR3 is TGTGCCACCAGCAGGGGGACTAGCGGCCTCATCGGCACAGATACGCAGTATTTT. The J gene is TRBJ2-3, the V gene TRBV15, with TRBD2 matching 11 bases. The germline V gene has CDR1 LNHNV and CDR2 YYDKDF (reference sequence). This CDR3 has 18 residues. The junction had 9 bases not matched to a gene; V was cut back by 3 bases and J by 1 base. Together with reference TRBV15 and TRBJ2-3, the CDR3 gives the full variable domain: DAMVIQNPRYQVTQFGKPVTLSCSQTLNHNVMYWYQQKSSQAPKLLFHYYDKDFNNEADTPDNFQSRRPNTSFCFLDIRSPGLGDTAMYLCATSRGTSGLIGTDTQYFGPGTRLTVL.

This rearrangement joins TRBV7-8 to TRBJ1-2; perhaps TRBD1 as D (5 bases). V lost 2 bases and J 4 bases, leaving 11 bases between the germline ends. The length of the CDR3 is 14 residues. CDR1 and CDR2 from the germline V gene are SGHVS and FQNEAQ. This chain's CDR3 is CASSLPGTSYGYTF. CDR3 bases: TGTGCCAGCAGCTTACCCGGGACCTCCTATGGCTACACCTTC.

Turning to this clone: The junction differs from germline at one of its ends, possibly a read error. As DNA, the CDR3 is TGTGCCAGCAGTTATAGGGACTACCCAGGAAAATTACGATTT. Its translation: CASSYRDYPGKLRF. The chain recombines TRBV11-2 with TRBJ2-3, with 7 bases fitting TRBD2. CDR3 length: 14 residues. Germline values: CDR1 SGHAT, CDR2 FQNNGV.

The chain carries TRBV5-1 and TRBJ2-2, with a weak D call TRBD2 (6 bases). CDR1 is SGHRS and CDR2 is YFSETQ in the germline V gene. Between the trimmed V and J ends, which lost 1 base and 4 bases, there was a span of 8 bases. This CDR3 is 14 amino acids long. The CDR3 bases are TGCGCCAGCAGCTTGAACGGGGGCACCGGGGAGCTGTTTTTT. Its translation is CASSLNGGTGELFF.